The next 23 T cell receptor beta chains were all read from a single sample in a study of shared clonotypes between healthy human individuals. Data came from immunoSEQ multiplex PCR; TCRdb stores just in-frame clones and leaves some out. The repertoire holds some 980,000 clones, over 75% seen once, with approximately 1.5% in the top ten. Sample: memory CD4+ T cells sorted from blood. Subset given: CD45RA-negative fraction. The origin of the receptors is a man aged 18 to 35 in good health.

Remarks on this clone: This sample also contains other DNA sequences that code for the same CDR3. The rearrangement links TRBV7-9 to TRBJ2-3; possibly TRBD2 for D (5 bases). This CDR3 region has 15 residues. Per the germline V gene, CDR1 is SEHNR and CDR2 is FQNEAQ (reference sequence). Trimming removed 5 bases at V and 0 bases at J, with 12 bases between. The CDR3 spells CASSPGSSSTDTQYF. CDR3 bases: TGTGCCAGCAGCCCGGGGAGCAGTAGCACAGATACGCAGTATTTT.

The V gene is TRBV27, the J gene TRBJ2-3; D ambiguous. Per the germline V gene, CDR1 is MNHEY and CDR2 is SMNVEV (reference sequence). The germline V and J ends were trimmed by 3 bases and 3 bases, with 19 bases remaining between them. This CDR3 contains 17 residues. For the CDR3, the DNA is TGTGCCAGCAGTTTTTCCTGGGTCTCATCCCGTACAGATACGCAGTATTTT. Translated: CASSFSWVSSRTDTQYF.

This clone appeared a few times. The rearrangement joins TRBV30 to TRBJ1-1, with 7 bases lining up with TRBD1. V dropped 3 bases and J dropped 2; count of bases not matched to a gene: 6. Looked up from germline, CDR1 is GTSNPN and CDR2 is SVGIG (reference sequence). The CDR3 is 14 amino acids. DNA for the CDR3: TGTGCCTGGAGAGCCGGGACAGTAAACACTGAAGCTTTCTTT. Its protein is CAWRAGTVNTEAFF.

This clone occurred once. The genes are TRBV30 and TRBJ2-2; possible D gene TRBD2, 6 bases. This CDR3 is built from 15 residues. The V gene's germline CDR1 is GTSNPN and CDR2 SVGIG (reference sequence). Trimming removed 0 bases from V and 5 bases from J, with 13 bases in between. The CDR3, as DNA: TGTGCCTGGAGTGTACTGGGACTCGGGACCGGGGAGCTGTTTTTT. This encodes CAWSVLGLGTGELFF.

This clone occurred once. The CDR3 coding sequence is TGCGCCAGCAGCCAAAATAGGGGACAGGGGACAGCGAACTATGGCTACACCTTC. This sequence encodes CASSQNRGQGTANYGYTF. The chain employs TRBV4-1 and TRBJ1-2; TRBD1 agrees at 10 bases. Germline values: CDR1 MGHRA, CDR2 YSYEKL. V dropped 2 bases and J dropped 2; count of bases not matched to a gene: 11. The CDR3 runs 18 residues.

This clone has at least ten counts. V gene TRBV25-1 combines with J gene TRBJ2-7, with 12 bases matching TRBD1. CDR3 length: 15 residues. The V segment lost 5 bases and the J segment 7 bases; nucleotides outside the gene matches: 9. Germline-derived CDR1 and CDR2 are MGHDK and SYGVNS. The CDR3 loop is CASSNTGTGGGEQYF. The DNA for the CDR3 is TGTGCCAGCAGTAACACCGGGACAGGGGGCGGAGAGCAGTACTTC.

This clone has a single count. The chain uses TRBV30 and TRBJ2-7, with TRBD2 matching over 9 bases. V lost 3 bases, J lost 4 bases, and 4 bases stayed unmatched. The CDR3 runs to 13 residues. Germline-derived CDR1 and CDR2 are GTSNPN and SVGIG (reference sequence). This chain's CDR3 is CAWRKGLAYEQYF. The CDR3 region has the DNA TGTGCCTGGAGGAAAGGACTAGCGTACGAGCAGTACTTC. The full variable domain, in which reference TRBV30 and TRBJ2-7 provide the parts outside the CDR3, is SQTIHQWPATLVQPVGSPLSLECTVEGTSNPNLYWYRQAAGRGLQLLFYSVGIGQISSEVPQNLSASRPQDRQFILSSKKLLLSDSGFYLCAWRKGLAYEQYFGPGTRLTVT.

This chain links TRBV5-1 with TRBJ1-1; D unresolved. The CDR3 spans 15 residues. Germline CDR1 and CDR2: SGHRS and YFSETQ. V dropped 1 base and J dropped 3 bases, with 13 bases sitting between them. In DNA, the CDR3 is TGCGCCAGCAGCTTGACTGGACTTCGGGACACTGAAGCTTTCTTT. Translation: CASSLTGLRDTEAFF.

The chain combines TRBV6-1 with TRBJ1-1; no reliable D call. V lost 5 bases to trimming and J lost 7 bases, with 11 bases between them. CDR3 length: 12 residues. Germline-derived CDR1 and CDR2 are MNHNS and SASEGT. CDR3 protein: CASSQRGFEAFF. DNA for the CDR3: TGTGCCAGCAGTCAACGGGGTTTTGAAGCTTTCTTT.

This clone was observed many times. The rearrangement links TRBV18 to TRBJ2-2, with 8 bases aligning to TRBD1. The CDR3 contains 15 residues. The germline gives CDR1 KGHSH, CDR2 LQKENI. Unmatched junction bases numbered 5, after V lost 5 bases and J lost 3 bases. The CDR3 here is CASSRGQGDTGELFF. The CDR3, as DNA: TGTGCCAGCTCAAGAGGACAGGGAGACACCGGGGAGCTGTTTTTT.

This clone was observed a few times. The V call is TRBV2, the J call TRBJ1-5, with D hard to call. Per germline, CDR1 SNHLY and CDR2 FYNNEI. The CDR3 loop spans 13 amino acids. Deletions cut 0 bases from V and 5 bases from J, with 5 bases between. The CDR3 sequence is CASSEARDQPQHF. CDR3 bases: TGTGCCAGCAGTGAAGCACGGGATCAGCCCCAGCATTTT.

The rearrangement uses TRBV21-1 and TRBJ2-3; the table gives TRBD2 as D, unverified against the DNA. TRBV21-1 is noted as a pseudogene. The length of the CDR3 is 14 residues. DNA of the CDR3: TGTGCCAGCAGCAGACTAGCGGGAGACGATACGCAGTATTTT. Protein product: CASSRLAGDDTQYF.

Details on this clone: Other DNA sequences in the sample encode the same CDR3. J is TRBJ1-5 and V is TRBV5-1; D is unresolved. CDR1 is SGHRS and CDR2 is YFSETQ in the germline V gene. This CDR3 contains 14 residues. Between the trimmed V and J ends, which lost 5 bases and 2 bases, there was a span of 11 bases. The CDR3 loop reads CASSSGGGNQPQHF. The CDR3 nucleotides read TGCGCCAGCAGTTCGGGAGGAGGCAATCAGCCCCAGCATTTT. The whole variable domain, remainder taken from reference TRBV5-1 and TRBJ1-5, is KAGVTQTPRYLIKTRGQQVTLSCSPISGHRSVSWYQQTPGQGLQFLFEYFSETQRNKGNFPGRFSGRQFSNSRSEMNVSTLELGDSALYLCASSSGGGNQPQHFGDGTRLSIL.

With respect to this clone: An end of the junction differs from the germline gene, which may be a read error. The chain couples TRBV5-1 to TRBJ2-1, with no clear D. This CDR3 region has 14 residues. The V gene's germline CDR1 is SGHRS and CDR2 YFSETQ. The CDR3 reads CTSSLAQIYNEQFF. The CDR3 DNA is TGCACCAGCAGCCTGGCACAGATCTACAATGAGCAGTTCTTC.

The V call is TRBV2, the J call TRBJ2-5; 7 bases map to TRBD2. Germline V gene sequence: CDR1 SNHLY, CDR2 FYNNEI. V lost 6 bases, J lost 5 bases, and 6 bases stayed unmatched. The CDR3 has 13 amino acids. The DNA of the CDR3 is TGTGCCAGCAGAGGGACTATCCGGGAGACCCAGTACTTC. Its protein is CASRGTIRETQYF. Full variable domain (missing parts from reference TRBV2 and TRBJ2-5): EPEVTQTPSHQVTQMGQEVILRCVPISNHLYFYWYRQILGQKVEFLVSFYNNEISEKSEIFDDQFSVERPDGSNFTLKIRSTKLEDSAMYFCASRGTIRETQYFGPGTRLLVL.

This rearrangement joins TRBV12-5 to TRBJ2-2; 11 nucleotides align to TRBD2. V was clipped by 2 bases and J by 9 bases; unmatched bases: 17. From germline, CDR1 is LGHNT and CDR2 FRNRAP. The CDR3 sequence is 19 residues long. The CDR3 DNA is TGTGCTAGTGGTTTGTCTTCGGCGACTAGCGGGACCGAACCGAGGGAGCTGTTTTTT. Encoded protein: CASGLSSATSGTEPRELFF.

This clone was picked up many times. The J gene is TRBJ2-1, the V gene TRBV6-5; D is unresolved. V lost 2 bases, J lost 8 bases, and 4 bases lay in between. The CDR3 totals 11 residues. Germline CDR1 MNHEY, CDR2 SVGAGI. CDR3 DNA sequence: TGTGCCAGCAGTTACGGTTATGAGCAGTTCTTC. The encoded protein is CASSYGYEQFF.

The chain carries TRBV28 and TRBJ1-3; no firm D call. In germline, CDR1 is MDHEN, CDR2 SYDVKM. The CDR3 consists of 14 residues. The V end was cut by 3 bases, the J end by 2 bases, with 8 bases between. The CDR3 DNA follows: TGTGCCAGCAGTTTCCCGGGTGCTGGAAACACCATATATTTT. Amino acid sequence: CASSFPGAGNTIYF.

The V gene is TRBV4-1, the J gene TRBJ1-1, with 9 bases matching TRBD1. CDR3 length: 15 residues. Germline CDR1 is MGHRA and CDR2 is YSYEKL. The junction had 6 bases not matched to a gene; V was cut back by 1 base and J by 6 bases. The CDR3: CASSQAGTGRPEAFF. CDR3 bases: TGCGCCAGCAGCCAAGCCGGGACAGGGAGACCTGAAGCTTTCTTT.

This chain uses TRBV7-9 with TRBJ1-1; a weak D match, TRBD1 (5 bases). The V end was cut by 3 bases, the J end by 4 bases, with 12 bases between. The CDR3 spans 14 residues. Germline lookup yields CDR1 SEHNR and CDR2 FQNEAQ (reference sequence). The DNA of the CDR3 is TGTGCCAGCAGCTTCAGATCCGGGGGCACTGAAGCTTTCTTT. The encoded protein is CASSFRSGGTEAFF.

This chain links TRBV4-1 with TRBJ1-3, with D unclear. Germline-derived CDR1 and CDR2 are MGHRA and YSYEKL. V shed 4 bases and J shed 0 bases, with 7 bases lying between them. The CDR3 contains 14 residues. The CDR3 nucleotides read TGCGCCAGCAGCCCGATGGGCTCTGGAAACACCATATATTTT. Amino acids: CASSPMGSGNTIYF.

CDR3 residues: CSAGGTGDVWPYEQYF. The CDR3 nucleotides are TGCAGCGCGGGGGGGACAGGGGACGTCTGGCCCTACGAGCAGTACTTC. The chain recombines TRBV29-1 with TRBJ2-7; TRBD1 aligns across 10 bases. The V and J ends lost 7 bases and 2 bases, in that order; junction bases with no gene match: 14. The CDR3 runs to 16 residues. From germline, CDR1 is SQVTM and CDR2 ANQGSEA.

The CDR3 protein is CAWRRGSANEKLFF. The CDR3 DNA reads as TGTGCCTGGAGGCGAGGTTCGGCTAATGAAAAACTGTTTTTT. V is TRBV30 and J is TRBJ1-4, with D hard to call. V was pared by 3 bases and J by 3 bases, with 11 bases between. This CDR3 is built from 14 residues. CDR1 and CDR2 from the germline V gene are GTSNPN and SVGIG (reference sequence).